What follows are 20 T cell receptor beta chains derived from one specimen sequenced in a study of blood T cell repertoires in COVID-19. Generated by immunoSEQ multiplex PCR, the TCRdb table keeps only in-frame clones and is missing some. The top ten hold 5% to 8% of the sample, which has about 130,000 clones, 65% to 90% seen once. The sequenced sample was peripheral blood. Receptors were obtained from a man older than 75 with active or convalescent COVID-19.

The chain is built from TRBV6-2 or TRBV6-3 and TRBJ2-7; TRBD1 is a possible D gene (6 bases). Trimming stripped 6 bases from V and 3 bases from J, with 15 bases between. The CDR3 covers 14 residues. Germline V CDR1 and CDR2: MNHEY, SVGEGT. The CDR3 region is CASSLGQIVYEQYF. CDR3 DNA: TGTGCCAGCAGCCTCGGACAGATCGTCTACGAGCAGTACTTC.

CDR3 nucleotide sequence: TGTGCCAGCAGCGTAGACGGGACTAGTTGGACCGGGGAGCTGTTTTTT. This encodes CASSVDGTSWTGELFF. The chain is built from TRBV9 and TRBJ2-2, with 8 nucleotides matching TRBD2. In germline, CDR1 is SGDLS, CDR2 YYNGEE. V lost 0 bases to trimming and J lost 5 bases; unmatched junction nucleotides: 6. The CDR3 length is 16 residues.

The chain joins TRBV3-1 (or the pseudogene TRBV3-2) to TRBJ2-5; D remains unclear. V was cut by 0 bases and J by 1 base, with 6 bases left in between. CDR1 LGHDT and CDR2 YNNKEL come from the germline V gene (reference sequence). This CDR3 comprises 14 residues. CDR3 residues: CASSQDWAQETQYF. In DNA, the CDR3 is TGTGCCAGCAGCCAAGACTGGGCCCAAGAGACCCAGTACTTC.

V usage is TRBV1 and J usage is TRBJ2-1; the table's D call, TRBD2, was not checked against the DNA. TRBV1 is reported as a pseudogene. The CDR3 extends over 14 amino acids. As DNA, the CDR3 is TGCACCAGCAGCCAAGGGGCTAGCGGCAATGAGCAGTTCTTC. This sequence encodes CTSSQGASGNEQFF.

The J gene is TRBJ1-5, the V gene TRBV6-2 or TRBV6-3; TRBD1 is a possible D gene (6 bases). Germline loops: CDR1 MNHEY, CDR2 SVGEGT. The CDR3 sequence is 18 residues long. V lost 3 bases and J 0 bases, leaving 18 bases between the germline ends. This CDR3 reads CASSYMSSGGFSNQPQHF. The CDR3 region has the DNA TGTGCCAGCAGTTATATGAGTTCGGGGGGCTTTAGCAATCAGCCCCAGCATTTT.

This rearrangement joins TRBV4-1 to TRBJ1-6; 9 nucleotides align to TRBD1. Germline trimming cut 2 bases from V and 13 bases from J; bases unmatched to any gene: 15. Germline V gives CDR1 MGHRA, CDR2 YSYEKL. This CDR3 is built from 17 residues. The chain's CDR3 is CASSQTGGLTSTSPLHF. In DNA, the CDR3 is TGCGCCAGCAGCCAAACAGGGGGCCTAACTTCCACTTCGCCCCTCCACTTT.

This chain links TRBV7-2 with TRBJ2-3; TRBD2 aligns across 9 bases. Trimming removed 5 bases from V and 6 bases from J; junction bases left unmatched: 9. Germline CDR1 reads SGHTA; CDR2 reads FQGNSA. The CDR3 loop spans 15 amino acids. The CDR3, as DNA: TGTGCCAGCAGCCCAAGAGCGGGGGGAAGGGATACGCAGTATTTT. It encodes CASSPRAGGRDTQYF.

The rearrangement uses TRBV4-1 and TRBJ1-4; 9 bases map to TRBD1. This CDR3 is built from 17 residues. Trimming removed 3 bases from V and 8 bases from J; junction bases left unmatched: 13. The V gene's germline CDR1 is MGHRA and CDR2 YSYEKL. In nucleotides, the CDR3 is TGCGCCAGCAGCCAGTGGGGGGATGGGACAGGGAACGAAAAACTGTTTTTT. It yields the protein CASSQWGDGTGNEKLFF.

For the CDR3, the DNA is TGTGCCAGCAGCTTTACAGGGTCCCCCTCAGCTAACTATGGCTACACCTTC. Translation gives CASSFTGSPSANYGYTF. This rearrangement joins TRBV5-5 to TRBJ1-2; maybe TRBD1 (6 bases). This CDR3 has 17 residues. Germline V gene lookup returns CDR1 SGHKS and CDR2 YYEKEE (reference sequence). Trimming removed 2 bases at V and 0 bases at J, with 17 bases between.

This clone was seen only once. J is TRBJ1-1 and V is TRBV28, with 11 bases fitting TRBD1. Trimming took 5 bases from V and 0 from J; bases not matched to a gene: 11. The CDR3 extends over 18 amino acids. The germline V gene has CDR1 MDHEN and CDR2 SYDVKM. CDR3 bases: TGTGCCAGCAGTCCCCTCGGCGCGGACAGGGGGCTGAACACTGAAGCTTTCTTT. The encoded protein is CASSPLGADRGLNTEAFF.

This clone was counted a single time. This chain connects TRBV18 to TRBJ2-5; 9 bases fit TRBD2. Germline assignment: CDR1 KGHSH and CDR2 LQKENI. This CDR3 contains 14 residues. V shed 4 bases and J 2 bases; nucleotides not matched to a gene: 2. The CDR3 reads CASSLGLAQETQYF. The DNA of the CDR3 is TGTGCCAGCTCACTAGGACTAGCGCAAGAGACCCAGTACTTC.

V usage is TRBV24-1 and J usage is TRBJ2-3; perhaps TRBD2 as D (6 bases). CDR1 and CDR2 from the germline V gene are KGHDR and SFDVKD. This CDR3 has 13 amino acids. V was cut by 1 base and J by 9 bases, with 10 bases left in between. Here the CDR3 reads CATSDLSRGTQYF. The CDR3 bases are TGTGCCACCAGTGATTTATCCCGGGGGACGCAGTATTTT.

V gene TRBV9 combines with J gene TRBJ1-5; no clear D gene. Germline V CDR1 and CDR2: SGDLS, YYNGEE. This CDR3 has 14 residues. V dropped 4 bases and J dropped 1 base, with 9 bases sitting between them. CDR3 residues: CASSLTGSNQPQHF. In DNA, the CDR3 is TGTGCCAGCAGCCTCACCGGGAGCAATCAGCCCCAGCATTTT.

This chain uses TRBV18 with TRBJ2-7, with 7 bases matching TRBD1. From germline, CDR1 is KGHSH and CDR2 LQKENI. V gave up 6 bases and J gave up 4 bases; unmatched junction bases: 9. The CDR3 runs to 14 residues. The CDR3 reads CASSLDRNGYEQYF. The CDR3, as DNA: TGTGCCAGCTCCCTGGACAGGAACGGATACGAGCAGTACTTC.

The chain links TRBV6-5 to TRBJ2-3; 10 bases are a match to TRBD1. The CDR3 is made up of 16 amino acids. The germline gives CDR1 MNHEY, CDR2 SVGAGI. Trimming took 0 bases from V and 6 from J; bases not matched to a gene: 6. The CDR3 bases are TGTGCCAGCAGTTACTCCGGGACAGGGGTTGGGGATACGCAGTATTTT. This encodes CASSYSGTGVGDTQYF.

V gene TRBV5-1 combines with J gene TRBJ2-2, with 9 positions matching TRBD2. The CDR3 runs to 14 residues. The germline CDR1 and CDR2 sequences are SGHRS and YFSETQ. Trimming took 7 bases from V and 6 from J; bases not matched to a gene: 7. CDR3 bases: TGCGCCAGCCACACGGAGCGGGGGGCCGGGGAGCTGTTTTTT. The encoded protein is CASHTERGAGELFF.

The CDR3 here is CAIPQATQRIISNQPQHF. DNA for the CDR3: TGTGCCATTCCTCAGGCCACCCAAAGAATAATTAGCAATCAGCCCCAGCATTTT. V is TRBV27 and J is TRBJ1-5; D not resolved. This CDR3 has 18 residues. V lost 10 bases to trimming and J lost 0 bases, with 25 bases between them. Looked up from germline, CDR1 is MNHEY and CDR2 is SMNVEV (reference sequence).

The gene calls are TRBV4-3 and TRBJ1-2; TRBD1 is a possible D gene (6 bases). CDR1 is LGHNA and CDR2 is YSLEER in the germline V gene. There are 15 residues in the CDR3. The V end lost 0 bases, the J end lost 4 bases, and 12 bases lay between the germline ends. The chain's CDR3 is CASSQDATGIYGYTF. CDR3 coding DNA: TGCGCCAGCAGCCAAGACGCCACAGGGATCTATGGCTACACCTTC.

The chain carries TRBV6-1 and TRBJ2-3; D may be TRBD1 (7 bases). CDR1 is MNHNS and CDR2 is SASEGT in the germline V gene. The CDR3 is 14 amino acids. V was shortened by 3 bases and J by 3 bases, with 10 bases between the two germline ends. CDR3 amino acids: CASSDRGDTDTQYF. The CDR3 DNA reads TGTGCCAGCAGTGACAGGGGGGATACAGATACGCAGTATTTT.

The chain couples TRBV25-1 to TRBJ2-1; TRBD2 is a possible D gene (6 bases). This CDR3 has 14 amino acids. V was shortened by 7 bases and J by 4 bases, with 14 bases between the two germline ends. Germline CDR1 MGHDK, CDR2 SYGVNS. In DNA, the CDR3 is TGTGCCAGCATCGGGTCGGGAGATTACAATGAGCAGTTCTTC. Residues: CASIGSGDYNEQFF.